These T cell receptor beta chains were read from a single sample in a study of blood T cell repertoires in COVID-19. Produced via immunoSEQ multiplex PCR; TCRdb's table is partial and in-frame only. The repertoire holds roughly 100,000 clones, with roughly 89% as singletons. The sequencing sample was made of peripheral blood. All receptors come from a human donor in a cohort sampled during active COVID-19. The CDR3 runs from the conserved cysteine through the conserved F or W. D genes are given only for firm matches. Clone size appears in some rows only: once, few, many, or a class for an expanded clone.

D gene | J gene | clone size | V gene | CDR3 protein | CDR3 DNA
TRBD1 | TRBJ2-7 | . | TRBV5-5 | CASSSSGTGFYEQYF | TGTGCCAGCAGCTCGTCCGGGACAGGGTTCTACGAGCAGTACTTC
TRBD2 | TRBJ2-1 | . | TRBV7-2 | CASSLIRSASGHNEQFF | TGTGCCAGCAGCTTAATTCGATCGGCTAGCGGTCACAATGAGCAGTTCTTC
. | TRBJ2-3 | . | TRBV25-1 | CASSDLAEPSTDTQYF | TGTGCCAGCAGTGACCTTGCAGAACCGAGCACAGATACGCAGTATTTT
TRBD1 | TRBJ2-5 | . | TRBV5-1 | CASKETGGARETQYF | TGCGCCAGCAAGGAGACAGGGGGCGCCCGGGAGACCCAGTACTTC
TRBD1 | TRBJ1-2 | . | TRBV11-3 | CASSSRQGNGYTF | TGTGCCAGCAGCTCCAGACAGGGTAATGGCTACACCTTC
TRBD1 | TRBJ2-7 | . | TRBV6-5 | CASSSDRGLYEQYF | TGTGCCAGCAGTAGCGACAGGGGTCTCTACGAGCAGTACTTC
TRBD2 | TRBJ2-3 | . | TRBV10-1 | CASSSSGRPPDTQYF | TGCGCCAGCAGTTCGAGCGGGAGACCCCCAGATACGCAGTATTTT
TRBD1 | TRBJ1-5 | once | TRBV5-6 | CASSLFGTPPIRGNQPQHF | TGTGCCAGCAGCTTGTTCGGGACGCCACCCATCAGGGGGAATCAGCCCCAGCATTTT
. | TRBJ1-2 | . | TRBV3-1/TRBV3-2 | CASSGPRRRESTYGYTF | TGTGCCAGCAGCGGCCCCCGGAGGAGGGAGTCCACGTATGGCTACACCTTC
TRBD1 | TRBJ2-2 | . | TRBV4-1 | CASSQPDRSPTGELFF | TGCGCCAGCAGCCAACCGGACAGGTCCCCGACCGGGGAGCTGTTTTTT
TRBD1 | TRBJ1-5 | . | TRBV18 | CASTPDRASNQPQHF | TGTGCCAGCACGCCCGACAGGGCAAGCAATCAGCCCCAGCATTTT
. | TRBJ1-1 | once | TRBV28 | CASSSQGGARTEAFF | TGTGCCAGCAGTTCTCAGGGTGGGGCTCGGACTGAAGCTTTCTTT
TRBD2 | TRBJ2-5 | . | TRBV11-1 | CASSSRSGLAGETQYF | TGTGCCAGCAGCTCGAGATCGGGACTAGCGGGAGAGACCCAGTACTTC
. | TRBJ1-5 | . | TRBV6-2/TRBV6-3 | CASSQESGSANQPQHF | TGTGCCAGCAGTCAAGAGAGCGGGAGCGCTAATCAGCCCCAGCATTTT
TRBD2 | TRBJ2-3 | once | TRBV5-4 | CASSLGTSGTDTQYF | TGTGCCAGCAGCCTCGGGACTAGCGGTACAGATACGCAGTATTTT
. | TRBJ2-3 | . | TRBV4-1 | CASSQDRGADTQYF | TGCGCCAGCAGCCAGGATCGAGGAGCAGATACGCAGTATTTT
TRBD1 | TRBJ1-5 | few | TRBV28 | CASSPSTGTDQPQHF | TGTGCCAGCAGTCCATCGACAGGGACGGATCAGCCCCAGCATTTT
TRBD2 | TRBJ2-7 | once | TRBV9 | CASSLTGGTRYEQYF | TGTGCCAGCAGCTTAACGGGAGGGACTAGATACGAGCAGTACTTC
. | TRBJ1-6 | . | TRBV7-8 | CASSLAGPYNSPLHF | TGTGCCAGCAGCCTAGCGGGGCCCTATAATTCACCCCTCCACTTT
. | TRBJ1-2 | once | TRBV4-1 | CASSPDPSGFPYGYTF | TGCGCCAGCAGCCCTGATCCGTCGGGGTTCCCTTATGGCTACACCTTC
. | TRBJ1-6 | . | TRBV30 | CAARTSHSPLHF | TGTGCTGCTAGAACGAGTCATTCACCCCTCCACTTT
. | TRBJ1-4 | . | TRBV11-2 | CASSRRLPAGTNEKLFF | TGTGCCAGCAGCCGGCGACTTCCCGCGGGAACTAATGAAAAACTGTTTTTT
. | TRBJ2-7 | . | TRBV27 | CASSLHPTLSYEQYF | TGTGCCAGCAGTCTCCACCCGACTTTGTCCTACGAGCAGTACTTC
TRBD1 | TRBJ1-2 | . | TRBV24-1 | CATSEGDSYGYTF | TGTGCCACCAGTGAGGGGGACAGCTATGGCTACACCTTC
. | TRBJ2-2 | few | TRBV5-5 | CASSLARANTGELFF | TGTGCCAGCAGCTTGGCCCGTGCGAACACCGGGGAGCTGTTTTTT
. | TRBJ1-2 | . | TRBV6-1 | CASSESAVAYGYTF | TGTGCCAGCAGTGAATCGGCGGTGGCCTATGGCTACACCTTC
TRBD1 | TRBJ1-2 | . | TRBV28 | CASTLLGQGVRYGYTF | TGTGCCAGCACCCTACTGGGACAGGGTGTGCGGTATGGCTACACCTTC
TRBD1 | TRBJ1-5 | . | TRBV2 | CASNLQGALNQPQHF | TGTGCCAGCAACCTCCAGGGGGCCCTAAATCAGCCCCAGCATTTT
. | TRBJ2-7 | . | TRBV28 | CASIGQNAYEQYF | TGTGCCAGCATAGGACAAAATGCCTACGAGCAGTACTTC
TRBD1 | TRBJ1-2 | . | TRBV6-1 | CASSEVPGQGYGYTF | TGTGCCAGCAGTGAGGTACCGGGACAGGGGTATGGCTACACCTTC
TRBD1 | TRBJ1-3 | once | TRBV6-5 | CASRDRAPSGNTIYF | TGTGCCAGCAGAGACAGGGCACCCTCTGGAAACACCATATATTTT
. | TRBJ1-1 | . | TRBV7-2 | CASSLAPRGVTEAFF | TGTGCCAGCAGCTTAGCGCCCCGGGGAGTTACTGAAGCTTTCTTT
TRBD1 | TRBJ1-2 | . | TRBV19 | CASSGTGAGDYGYTF | TGTGCCAGCTCCGGGACAGGGGCGGGGGACTATGGCTACACCTTC
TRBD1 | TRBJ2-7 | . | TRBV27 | CASSWGQSYEQYF | TGTGCCAGCAGCTGGGGACAGTCTTACGAGCAGTACTTC
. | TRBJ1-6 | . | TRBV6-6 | CASSYSEGGVSPLHF | TGTGCCAGCAGTTACTCGGAGGGGGGGGTATCACCCCTCCACTTT
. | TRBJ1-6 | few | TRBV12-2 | CASRLRHRGRNSPLHF | TGTGCAAGTCGCTTAAGACACAGGGGCCGAAATTCACCCCTCCACTTT
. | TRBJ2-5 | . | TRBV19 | CASSSRPGRGTQYF | TGTGCCAGTAGTTCTCGCCCGGGCCGGGGGACCCAGTACTTC
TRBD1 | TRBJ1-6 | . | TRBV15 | CATSTRQGRRVNSPLHF | TGTGCCACCAGCACGCGACAGGGCAGACGTGTAAATTCACCCCTCCACTTT
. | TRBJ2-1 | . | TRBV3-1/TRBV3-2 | CASSQDFYNEQFF | TGTGCCAGCAGCCAAGACTTCTACAATGAGCAGTTCTTC
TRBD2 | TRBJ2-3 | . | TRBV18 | CASSPFGTTITDTQYF | TGTGCCAGCTCACCTTTCGGGACTACCATAACAGATACGCAGTATTTT
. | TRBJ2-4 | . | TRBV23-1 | CASSGAAEPLAKNIQYF | TGCGCCAGCAGTGGGGCGGCGGAACCCTTAGCCAAAAACATTCAGTACTTC
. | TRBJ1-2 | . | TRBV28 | CASSLRAPNYGYTF | TGTGCCAGCAGCCTACGTGCGCCTAACTATGGCTACACCTTC
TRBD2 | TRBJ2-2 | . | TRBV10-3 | CAIRNSGSGELFF | TGTGCCATCAGGAATAGCGGGTCCGGGGAGCTGTTTTTT
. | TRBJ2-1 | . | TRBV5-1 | CASSLWAGFAYNEQFF | TGCGCCAGCAGCTTATGGGCGGGATTCGCCTACAATGAGCAGTTCTTC
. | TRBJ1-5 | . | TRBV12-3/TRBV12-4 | CASSLTGNQPQHF | TGTGCCAGCAGTTTGACGGGAAATCAGCCCCAGCATTTT
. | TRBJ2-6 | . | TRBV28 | CASSVPWGPTHVLTF | TGTGCCAGCAGCGTACCCTGGGGCCCGACCCACGTCCTGACTTTC
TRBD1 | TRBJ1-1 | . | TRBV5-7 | CASSLPGTGDVGTEAFF | TGTGCCAGCAGCCTCCCCGGGACAGGGGATGTAGGCACTGAAGCTTTCTTT
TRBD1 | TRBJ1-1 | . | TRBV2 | CASSTGDRVTEAFF | TGTGCCAGCAGTACCGGGGACAGGGTCACTGAAGCTTTCTTT
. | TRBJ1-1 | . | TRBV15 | CATSRDLRGSEAFF | TGTGCCACCAGCAGAGATTTAAGGGGCTCTGAAGCTTTCTTT
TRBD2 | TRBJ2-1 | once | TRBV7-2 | CASSLAGTSGGVYNEQFF | TGTGCCAGCAGCCTAGCCGGGACTAGCGGGGGGGTATACAATGAGCAGTTCTTC
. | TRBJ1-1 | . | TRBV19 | CASSIRKEAEAFF | TGTGCCAGTAGTATTCGAAAGGAGGCTGAAGCTTTCTTT
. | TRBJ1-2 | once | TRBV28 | CASSSEGLGQPNYGYTF | TGTGCCAGCAGTTCCGAAGGTTTAGGACAGCCTAACTATGGCTACACCTTC
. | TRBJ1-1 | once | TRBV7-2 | CASSLSPGNTEAFF | TGTGCCAGCAGCTTATCCCCCGGGAACACTGAAGCTTTCTTT
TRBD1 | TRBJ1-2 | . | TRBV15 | CATSRGDRGYGYTF | TGTGCCACCAGCAGAGGGGACAGAGGGTATGGCTACACCTTC
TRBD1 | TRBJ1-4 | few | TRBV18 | CASSPLSSGTGSEKLFF | TGTGCCAGCTCACCACTTTCCTCCGGGACAGGGAGTGAAAAACTGTTTTTT